This T cell receptor beta chain was recovered during a study of regulatory T cells in long-lasting Graves disease. Time point here: newly diagnosed GD, antithyroid drugs for less than 3 months. RNA from PBMCs was the source of the TCR library. This clonotype has a count of ten or more. What it binds is unknown. The CDR3 runs 14 residues. Per the germline V gene, CDR1 is SGHAT and CDR2 is FQNNGV. V gave up 6 bases and J gave up 2 bases; unmatched junction bases: 1. Study-wide results and limits: Persistent Graves' patients showed less TCR diversity than newly diagnosed patients showed.

The TCR beta library used iRepertoire HTBI primers with Arm-PCR amplification of CDR3. From the multiplex PCR reads, TCRdb called clonotypes with MiXCR, one entry per CDR3 protein. Among 350,000 to 450,000 distinct CDR3 sequences listed, 14% to 15% were seen once. The sample also formed part of further work on T cells in Graves' hyperthyroidism and ophthalmopathy. That study reports: Every diagnosis used clinical symptoms, serum thyroxine and TRAb, thyroid ultrasound and orbital computed tomography. Primed by the HTBI set, a first-round RT-PCR was run on the TCR CDR3. Blood held most thyroid clonotypes expanded above 0.001 frequency.

The chain links TRBV11-2 to TRBJ2-1, with 10 nucleotides matching TRBD2. Sample: peripheral blood mononuclear cells (PBMCs), taken at new diagnosis, from a patient treated with antithyroid drugs. The receptor's source is a woman aged 40 to 49 with Graves disease. CDR3 region: CASRGLAPYNEQFF. The CDR3 nucleotides read TGTGCCAGCAGGGGACTAGCGCCCTACAATGAGCAGTTCTTC.